One sample yielded the 29 T cell receptor beta chains listed below, sequenced in a study of T cell responses to AZD1222 COVID-19 vaccine. Generated by immunoSEQ multiplex PCR, the TCRdb table keeps only in-frame clones and is missing some. The profile shows about 180,000 clones, approximately 94% of them singletons. The sequenced sample was peripheral blood, obtained 28 days after the second AZD1222 dose. The receptors were gathered from an adult who received the AZD1222 COVID-19 vaccine.

The chain carries TRBV6-2 or TRBV6-3 and TRBJ1-1; the D is unclear. The CDR3 spans 15 residues. V lost 0 bases and J 4 bases, leaving 12 bases between the germline ends. Looked up from germline, CDR1 is MNHEY and CDR2 is SVGEGT. This CDR3 reads CASSYSWAFGTEAFF. The CDR3 nucleotides are TGTGCCAGCAGTTACTCTTGGGCTTTCGGCACTGAAGCTTTCTTT.

This clone was detected a few times. The chain carries TRBV10-2 and TRBJ2-2; 8 bases line up with TRBD2. The CDR3 has 12 amino acids. The germline CDR1 and CDR2 sequences are WSHSY and SAAADI. V gave up 8 bases and J gave up 7 bases; unmatched junction bases: 3. For the CDR3, the DNA is TGCGCCAGCGGACTAGCCTACGGGGAGCTGTTTTTT. The encoded protein is CASGLAYGELFF.

The chain joins TRBV11-3 to TRBJ2-3; 12 nucleotides line up with TRBD2. The trim removed 6 bases at V and 2 bases at J, leaving 12 bases unmatched. The CDR3 is 18 residues long. Germline values: CDR1 SGHNT, CDR2 YENEEA. In nucleotides, the CDR3 is TGTGCCAGCAGGTTACTAGCGGGGGGCGACGATCTCACAGATACGCAGTATTTT. As protein: CASRLLAGGDDLTDTQYF.

The rearrangement links TRBV15 to TRBJ1-1; D uncertain. The CDR3 covers 15 residues. The germline V and J ends were trimmed by 5 bases and 0 bases, with 13 bases remaining between them. The germline V gene encodes CDR1 LNHNV and CDR2 YYDKDF (reference sequence). This CDR3 is CATSVNSFLNTEAFF. The DNA of the CDR3 is TGTGCCACCAGCGTTAACAGTTTCCTGAACACTGAAGCTTTCTTT. The whole variable domain, filled in from reference TRBV15 and TRBJ1-1, reads DAMVIQNPRYQVTQFGKPVTLSCSQTLNHNVMYWYQQKSSQAPKLLFHYYDKDFNNEADTPDNFQSRRPNTSFCFLDIRSPGLGDTAMYLCATSVNSFLNTEAFFGQGTRLTVV.

The rearrangement joins TRBV4-1 to TRBJ1-2; 10 bases are a match to TRBD1. Germline V gene lookup returns CDR1 MGHRA and CDR2 YSYEKL. The CDR3 is made up of 15 amino acids. V trimming: 1 base; J trimming: 2 bases; junction bases outside the gene matches: 1. The CDR3, as DNA: TGCGCCAGCAGCCAAGGACAGGGGGCGAACTATGGCTACACCTTC. It yields the protein CASSQGQGANYGYTF.

This chain joins TRBV7-3 and TRBJ2-5; 10 positions agree with TRBD2. Germline lookup yields CDR1 SGHTA and CDR2 FQGTGA. CDR3 length: 17 amino acids. V was pared by 5 bases and J by 4 bases, with 13 bases of the junction left unmatched. In DNA form, the CDR3 reads TGTGCCAGCAGCCCGGACGGGGAGCGGGGGGGCCCAGAGACCCAGTACTTC. Protein: CASSPDGERGGPETQYF.

V gene TRBV7-2 combines with J gene TRBJ2-7, with TRBD1 matching over 9 bases. The germline CDR1 and CDR2 sequences are SGHTA and FQGNSA. CDR3 length: 16 residues. Trimming at V came to 1 base and at J to 4 bases, leaving 8 bases not matched to a gene. The CDR3 reads CASSLGGGTGYYEQYF. DNA of the CDR3: TGTGCCAGCAGCTTAGGGGGCGGGACAGGGTATTACGAGCAGTACTTC.

V and J are TRBV5-4 and TRBJ2-7; 9 nucleotides agree with TRBD1. The germline V gene has CDR1 SGHNT and CDR2 YYREEE (reference sequence). With 4 bases clipped from V and 3 bases from J, the junction kept 8 bases outside the gene matches. The CDR3 loop spans 15 amino acids. CDR3 bases: TGTGCCAGCAGCCGGGAACCGGGACAGGGCTACGAGCAGTACTTC. Protein: CASSREPGQGYEQYF.

J is TRBJ2-2 and V is TRBV19; D is perhaps TRBD2 (5 bases). This CDR3 comprises 15 residues. Trimming shortened V by 7 bases and J by 4 bases, and 16 bases separated the two germline ends. Looked up from germline, CDR1 is LNHDA and CDR2 is SQIVND (reference sequence). The CDR3, as DNA: TGTGCCAGTAACGGTCGGGGTGTTCGCACCGGGGAGCTGTTTTTT. Translation gives CASNGRGVRTGELFF. Based on the CDR3 plus reference TRBV19 and TRBJ2-2, the full variable domain is DGGITQSPKYLFRKEGQNVTLSCEQNLNHDAMYWYRQDPGQGLRLIYYSQIVNDFQKGDIAEGYSVSREKKESFPLTVTSAQKNPTAFYLCASNGRGVRTGELFFGEGSRLTVL.

This chain uses TRBV12-3 or TRBV12-4 with TRBJ1-5, with a weak D call TRBD1 (5 bases). CDR3 length: 12 residues. The V end was cut by 1 base, the J end by 7 bases, with 5 bases between. The CDR3 nucleotides are TGTGCCAGCAGTTTAGGGGGGCAGCCCCAGCATTTT. The encoded protein is CASSLGGQPQHF.

The CDR3: CASSYVQEAFF. The CDR3 DNA follows: TGTGCCAGCAGTTACGTACAGGAAGCTTTCTTT. The rearrangement joins TRBV6-2 or TRBV6-3 to TRBJ1-1; D not certain. V lost 2 bases, J lost 8 bases, and 6 bases lay in between. From germline, CDR1 is MNHEY and CDR2 SVGEGT. The CDR3 covers 11 residues.

The CDR3 bases are TGCGCCAGCAGTGAATGGAGCACAGATACGCAGTATTTT. It is translated as CASSEWSTDTQYF. The chain uses TRBV10-1 and TRBJ2-3; D gene ambiguous. Germline CDR1 WNHNN, CDR2 SYGVQD (reference sequence). Trimming removed 3 bases at V and 0 bases at J, with 4 bases between. The CDR3 has 13 amino acids.

The chain links TRBV9 to TRBJ2-3; 12 nucleotides align to TRBD2. The CDR3 consists of 18 residues. Losses at the gene ends were 4 bases for V and 5 bases for J; bases not matched to a gene: 14. Germline lookup yields CDR1 SGDLS and CDR2 YYNGEE. Here the CDR3 reads CASSPRRLAGDPEDTQYF. CDR3 coding DNA: TGTGCCAGCAGCCCCCGTCGACTAGCGGGAGACCCGGAAGATACGCAGTATTTT.

The genes are TRBV19 and TRBJ1-5; TRBD1 aligns across 8 bases. Germline V CDR1 and CDR2: LNHDA, SQIVND (reference sequence). The CDR3 covers 15 residues. The J segment lost 6 bases and the V segment lost 5 bases, leaving 9 bases of the junction unmatched. The chain's CDR3 is CASSPGTGSPQPQHF. DNA of the CDR3: TGTGCCAGTAGTCCCGGGACAGGCTCACCTCAGCCCCAGCATTTT.

This clone has a handful of counts. V usage is TRBV4-1 and J usage is TRBJ2-7, with 9 bases that match TRBD2. The junction had 7 bases not matched to a gene; V was cut back by 3 bases and J by 4 bases. Germline V CDR1 and CDR2: MGHRA, YSYEKL. The CDR3 loop spans 15 amino acids. The CDR3 DNA is TGCGCCAGCAGCCAGGCCGGGACTAGCCCGTACGAGCAGTACTTC. As protein: CASSQAGTSPYEQYF.

The CDR3 spells CASSLGTGINTDTQYF. In DNA form, the CDR3 reads TGCGCCAGCAGCTTGGGGACAGGTATAAACACAGATACGCAGTATTTT. This chain links TRBV5-1 with TRBJ2-3; 7 bases map to TRBD1. The V gene end was trimmed by 0 bases and the J gene end by 2 bases; junction bases not matched to a gene: 6. Germline values: CDR1 SGHRS, CDR2 YFSETQ. CDR3 length: 16 residues. The full variable domain, with the rest looked up from reference TRBV5-1 and TRBJ2-3, is KAGVTQTPRYLIKTRGQQVTLSCSPISGHRSVSWYQQTPGQGLQFLFEYFSETQRNKGNFPGRFSGRQFSNSRSEMNVSTLELGDSALYLCASSLGTGINTDTQYFGPGTRLTVL.

The chain is built from TRBV20-1 and TRBJ1-5; D call uncertain. From germline, CDR1 is DFQATT and CDR2 SNEGSKA (reference sequence). Trimming pared 3 bases from V and 4 bases from J, leaving 16 bases between. The CDR3 has 15 residues. CDR3 in DNA: TGCAGTGCTAGTGGTGTTGCGTGGCAGAATCAGCCCCAGCATTTT. This codes for CSASGVAWQNQPQHF.

The chain is built from TRBV19 and TRBJ2-7; 7 positions agree with TRBD1. Germline CDR1 reads LNHDA; CDR2 reads SQIVND (reference sequence). CDR3 length: 14 amino acids. The V segment lost 3 bases and the J segment 0 bases; nucleotides outside the gene matches: 2. The CDR3 coding sequence is TGTGCCAGTAGTATGGACAGGAGCTCCTACGAGCAGTACTTC. Amino acid sequence: CASSMDRSSYEQYF.

The chain employs TRBV14 and TRBJ2-1; 10 bases fit TRBD2. V was pared by 8 bases and J by 5 bases, with 12 bases of the junction left unmatched. CDR1 and CDR2 (germline): SGHDN, FVKESK. The CDR3 is 16 residues long. The CDR3, as DNA: TGTGCCAGCTCCCCGCTAGCGGGAGTATTGAACAATGAGCAGTTCTTC. Amino acids: CASSPLAGVLNNEQFF.

The chain carries TRBV21-1 and TRBJ1-2; TRBD1 was called by the table and not checked on the DNA. TRBV21-1 is assigned pseudogene status. The CDR3 covers 12 residues. This CDR3 reads CASSKCRLGYTF. The CDR3 nucleotides are TGTGCCAGCAGCAAATGCAGGTTAGGCTACACCTTC.

V is TRBV6-5 and J is TRBJ1-6; no definite D call. CDR3 length: 13 amino acids. Germline V CDR1 and CDR2: MNHEY, SVGAGI. Deletions cut 3 bases from V and 7 bases from J, with 7 bases between. CDR3 sequence reads: CASSYTTNSPLHF. The CDR3 nucleotides are TGTGCCAGCAGTTATACGACAAATTCACCCCTCCACTTT.

The rearrangement links TRBV4-2 to TRBJ1-1; D gene unclear. CDR1 is LGHNA and CDR2 is YNFKEQ in the germline V gene. Trimming took 1 base from V and 7 from J, leaving 13 bases between them. The CDR3 runs to 14 residues. CDR3: CASSQAYGRDEAFF. CDR3 bases: TGTGCCAGCAGCCAAGCCTACGGGAGGGATGAAGCTTTCTTT.

The chain joins TRBV5-4 to TRBJ1-2, with TRBD1 matching over 7 bases. V lost 3 bases, J lost 0 bases, and 2 bases stayed unmatched. The germline gives CDR1 SGHNT, CDR2 YYREEE (reference sequence). The length of the CDR3 is 14 residues. CDR3 amino acids: CASSSRGSNYGYTF. The CDR3 DNA is TGTGCCAGCAGCTCCAGGGGGTCTAACTATGGCTACACCTTC.

The chain employs TRBV27 and TRBJ1-4; tentatively, D is TRBD1 (5 bases). This CDR3 is 15 amino acids long. Germline V lookup: CDR1 MNHEY, CDR2 SMNVEV (reference sequence). Trimming shortened V by 3 bases and J by 3 bases, and 11 bases separated the two germline ends. The CDR3 DNA reads TGTGCCAGCAGTTTTTCAGGGCCAGCTAATGAAAAACTGTTTTTT. Protein product: CASSFSGPANEKLFF.

Of note for this clone: The germline gene is not matched at one end of the junction; a read error may be the cause. The CDR3 coding sequence is TGTGCCAGCAGGATCCGGGACCGCCGGGTCTTC. It encodes CASRIRDRRVF. V gene TRBV2 combines with J gene TRBJ2-1; D tentatively reads TRBD1 or TRBD2 (5 bases each). CDR3 length: 11 amino acids. Germline V lookup: CDR1 SNHLY, CDR2 FYNNEI.

The chain combines TRBV7-9 with TRBJ1-1; 7 nucleotides agree with TRBD1. V was clipped by 1 base and J by 5 bases; unmatched bases: 7. From germline, CDR1 is SEHNR and CDR2 FQNEAQ (reference sequence). The length of the CDR3 is 15 residues. CDR3 in DNA: TGTGCCAGCAGCTTAGTCCAGGGGGGGCGGACTGAAGCTTTCTTT. Protein product: CASSLVQGGRTEAFF.

The chain links TRBV28 to TRBJ2-7, with a weak D call TRBD2 (5 bases). Germline loops: CDR1 MDHEN, CDR2 SYDVKM. Deletions cut 6 bases from V and 0 bases from J, with 15 bases between. CDR3 length equals 15 residues. The CDR3 loop is CASSEPGWSSYEQYF. For the CDR3, the DNA is TGTGCCAGCAGCGAGCCGGGATGGAGCTCCTACGAGCAGTACTTC. Looking up the rest from reference TRBV28 and TRBJ2-7 gives the full variable domain: DVKVTQSSRYLVKRTGEKVFLECVQDMDHENMFWYRQDPGLGLRLIYFSYDVKMKEKGDIPEGYSVSREKKERFSLILESASTNQTSMYLCASSEPGWSSYEQYFGPGTRLTVT.

The chain combines TRBV6-1 with TRBJ2-1; 8 positions agree with TRBD2. The V and J ends lost 3 bases and 7 bases, in that order; junction bases with no gene match: 5. The CDR3 has 14 amino acids. CDR1 MNHNS and CDR2 SASEGT come from the germline V gene. CDR3 amino acids: CASSEAGGTNEQFF. CDR3 sequence (DNA): TGTGCCAGCAGTGAGGCGGGGGGTACGAATGAGCAGTTCTTC.

The rearrangement links TRBV4-3 to TRBJ2-3, with TRBD2 matching over 9 bases. With 6 bases clipped from V and 1 base from J, the junction kept 5 bases outside the gene matches. CDR3 length: 15 amino acids. CDR1 is LGHNA, CDR2 YSLEER, per germline. The CDR3 sequence is CASRSRGGGTDTQYF. The DNA for the CDR3 is TGCGCCAGCAGATCGCGGGGGGGTGGCACAGATACGCAGTATTTT.